The 27 T cell receptor beta chains given below trace back to one sample, sequenced in a study of beta chain features in type 1 diabetes (dated by TCRdb to the late 2010s). On the study overall, not on this receptor specifically: A moderate but significant shortening of TCRB CDR3 length was observed in type 1 diabetes patients in all four CD4+ subsets.

Library preparation was by the immunoSEQ multiplex PCR assay. The entire isolated RNA was reverse transcribed using the High Capacity cDNA Reverse Transcription Kit, and thus expressed TCRB transcripts were sequenced. This is the immuneACCESS table as TCRdb keeps it, with only in-frame sequences that have V and J called. A part of the clones is gone; compared with another copy, unresolved V genes explain less than half, and the rest is unexplained. This sample is represented by 160,000 or so clones; about 10% of them were singletons. In total, the top ten clones hold 0.7% of the sample. Their antigen targets remain unknown. The source material was central memory CD4+ T cells from blood. Receptors originate from a woman in her 30s with type 1 diabetes.

This clone was counted only a few times. V usage is TRBV4-2 and J usage is TRBJ2-2; D gene uncertain. The CDR3 extends over 14 amino acids. Germline V gene data show CDR1 as LGHNA and CDR2 as YNFKEQ. V lost 0 bases to trimming and J lost 0 bases, with 2 bases between them. CDR3 in amino acids: CASSQDTNTGELFF. The CDR3 DNA sequence: TGTGCCAGCAGCCAAGATACGAACACCGGGGAGCTGTTTTTT.

The chain uses TRBV10-3 and TRBJ2-5; the match to TRBD1 covers 7 bases. Trimming at V came to 4 bases and at J to 5 bases, leaving 7 bases not matched to a gene. The length of the CDR3 is 14 residues. Germline V gene lookup returns CDR1 ENHRY and CDR2 SYGVKD. CDR3 DNA: TGTGCCATCAGTGGTACAGGGGTTTGGGAGACCCAGTACTTC. Translating gives CAISGTGVWETQYF.

This clone was seen more than once but under ten times. The rearrangement joins TRBV7-9 to TRBJ2-7; tentative D call: TRBD1 (5 bases). Trimming cost V 3 bases and J 3 bases, with 12 bases left between them. Germline lookup yields CDR1 SEHNR and CDR2 FQNEAQ (reference sequence). This CDR3 has 14 residues. In DNA form, the CDR3 reads TGTGCCAGCAGCTTTACGAGACAGAGCTACGAGCAGTACTTC. The encoded protein is CASSFTRQSYEQYF.

The V call is TRBV2, the J call TRBJ1-2; 7 nucleotides agree with TRBD1. CDR3 length: 13 amino acids. J gave up 4 bases and V 5 bases, and 4 bases lay outside the gene matches. Germline CDR1 SNHLY, CDR2 FYNNEI. CDR3 region: CASSSGGAYGYTF. In DNA, the CDR3 is TGTGCCAGCAGTTCAGGGGGAGCCTATGGCTACACCTTC.

The sample holds many counts of this clone. This chain joins TRBV29-1 and TRBJ1-4; the match to TRBD1 covers 9 bases. Trimming removed 4 bases from V and 8 bases from J; junction bases left unmatched: 8. This CDR3 spans 14 amino acids. Germline CDR1 and CDR2: SQVTM and ANQGSEA. The chain's CDR3 is CSVGGGTGSEKLFF. CDR3 bases: TGCAGCGTTGGTGGTGGGACAGGGTCCGAAAAACTGTTTTTT.

There are a few counts of this clone. The CDR3: CASSQPGTNEQYF. In DNA form, the CDR3 reads TGTGCCAGCAGCCAACCCGGGACTAACGAGCAGTACTTC. The gene calls are TRBV4-2 and TRBJ2-7, with 7 bases matching TRBD2. Per the germline V gene, CDR1 is LGHNA and CDR2 is YNFKEQ. V lost 2 bases and J lost 5; bases outside the gene matches: 3. CDR3 length: 13 residues.

There are a few counts of this clone. The chain uses TRBV6-4 and TRBJ2-3; D may be TRBD2 (5 bases). Trimming left V 10 bases short and J 2 bases short, with 19 bases between. The CDR3 is 15 residues long. Germline V gene sequence: CDR1 MRHNA, CDR2 SNTAGT. The CDR3: CATSSGRATTDTQYF. In DNA, the CDR3 is TGTGCCACATCCTCCGGGCGGGCCACCACAGATACGCAGTATTTT.

The V and J genes are TRBV15 and TRBJ1-1, with D hard to call. Germline CDR1 is LNHNV and CDR2 is YYDKDF (reference sequence). The V end lost 5 bases, the J end lost 4 bases, and 11 bases lay between the germline ends. CDR3 size: 13 residues. CDR3 sequence reads: CATSRDSSTEAFF. CDR3 in DNA: TGTGCCACCAGCCGGGATAGCAGCACTGAAGCTTTCTTT.

CDR3 residues: CASSRGYGGNIQYF. The CDR3 nucleotides are TGTGCCAGTAGTAGAGGATACGGCGGTAACATTCAGTACTTC. The chain combines TRBV19 with TRBJ2-4; no clear D. This CDR3 spans 14 amino acids. Trimming took off 4 bases at V and 7 bases at J, with 14 bases between the two ends. The V gene's germline CDR1 is LNHDA and CDR2 SQIVND (reference sequence).

This clone appeared a few times. The chain recombines TRBV7-2 with TRBJ2-1; 7 bases fit TRBD2. This CDR3 has 16 amino acids. Per the germline V gene, CDR1 is SGHTA and CDR2 is FQGNSA. V lost 4 bases to trimming and J lost 9 bases; unmatched junction nucleotides: 15. The CDR3: CASSSPTLAVSGEQFF. CDR3 bases: TGTGCCAGCAGCTCGCCCACTCTAGCGGTGTCTGGTGAGCAGTTCTTC.

This clone was detected only a few times. The chain carries TRBV15 and TRBJ1-1; perhaps TRBD1 as D (5 bases). Germline loops: CDR1 LNHNV, CDR2 YYDKDF (reference sequence). Trimming removed 8 bases at V and 6 bases at J, with 19 bases between. The CDR3 covers 14 residues. The DNA of the CDR3 is TGTGCCACCGAGCAGGGTGATTCTTTAGCTGAAGCTTTCTTT. It specifies CATEQGDSLAEAFF. Full variable domain (rest looked up from reference TRBV15 and TRBJ1-1): DAMVIQNPRYQVTQFGKPVTLSCSQTLNHNVMYWYQQKSSQAPKLLFHYYDKDFNNEADTPDNFQSRRPNTSFCFLDIRSPGLGDTAMYLCATEQGDSLAEAFFGQGTRLTVV.

CDR3 sequence: CASSLWTGGRETQYF. In DNA, the CDR3 is TGTGCCAGCAGCTTGTGGACAGGGGGGAGGGAGACCCAGTACTTC. The chain recombines TRBV5-6 with TRBJ2-5; 10 bases are a match to TRBD1. Germline CDR1 and CDR2: SGHDT and YYEEEE. The length of the CDR3 is 15 residues. J lost 5 bases, V lost 1 base, and 5 bases had no gene match.

V and J are TRBV27 and TRBJ2-5; 8 bases agree with TRBD1. V shed 4 bases, J shed 5 bases, and the junction held 12 bases outside the gene matches. Germline V lookup: CDR1 MNHEY, CDR2 SMNVEV (reference sequence). The CDR3 has 16 amino acids. The CDR3 loop reads CASSSSGTGGRETQYF. The DNA for the CDR3 is TGTGCCAGCAGTTCCTCGGGGACAGGTGGGCGGGAGACCCAGTACTTC.

There are a few counts of this clone. The chain recombines TRBV7-9 with TRBJ1-2; D possibly corresponds to TRBD1 (5 bases). CDR3 length equals 15 residues. Trimming left V 2 bases short and J 3 bases short, with 13 bases between. CDR1 is SEHNR, CDR2 FQNEAQ, per germline (reference sequence). The CDR3 nucleotides are TGTGCCAGCAGCTTAATGCAGGGATCGGACTATGGCTACACCTTC. Protein product: CASSLMQGSDYGYTF.

The V and J genes are TRBV2 and TRBJ2-7; no clear D. CDR1 is SNHLY and CDR2 is FYNNEI in the germline V gene. Trimming left V 7 bases short and J 4 bases short, with 11 bases between. This CDR3 region has 12 residues. CDR3 sequence reads: CASKRQEYEQYF. Here the CDR3 DNA reads TGTGCCAGCAAACGGCAGGAATACGAGCAGTACTTC.

This clone has only a few counts. The rearrangement uses TRBV2 and TRBJ1-2, with TRBD1 matching 7 bases. The J segment lost 6 bases and the V segment lost 5 bases, leaving 6 bases of the junction unmatched. The CDR3 is 13 amino acids. The germline gives CDR1 SNHLY, CDR2 FYNNEI. The CDR3 loop reads CASSWDSEDGYTF. The DNA of the CDR3 is TGTGCCAGCAGTTGGGACAGTGAGGATGGCTACACCTTC.

This clone turned up a few times. The V and J genes are TRBV15 and TRBJ1-1, with 8 bases that match TRBD1. This CDR3 comprises 15 residues. Trimming at V came to 4 bases and at J to 4 bases, leaving 8 bases not matched to a gene. Per germline, CDR1 LNHNV and CDR2 YYDKDF (reference sequence). The CDR3 spells CATSISLQGATEAFF. In nucleotides, the CDR3 is TGTGCCACCAGCATATCGTTGCAGGGGGCCACTGAAGCTTTCTTT.

There are a few counts of this clone. The CDR3 loop reads CASSLMAASYEQYF. The CDR3 DNA is TGTGCCAGCAGTTTAATGGCAGCGTCCTACGAGCAGTACTTC. The V call is TRBV27, the J call TRBJ2-7; D is ambiguous. V was clipped by 2 bases and J by 1 base, with 9 bases between them. Per germline, CDR1 MNHEY and CDR2 SMNVEV (reference sequence). The CDR3 is 14 residues long.

V gene TRBV6-5 combines with J gene TRBJ2-1; TRBD2 matches 12 bases. This CDR3 is 13 amino acids long. The V gene end was trimmed by 5 bases and the J gene end by 12 bases; junction bases not matched to a gene: 5. Germline V gene data show CDR1 as MNHEY and CDR2 as SVGAGI. The CDR3 protein is CASSLPSGRGQFF. The CDR3 DNA is TGTGCCAGCAGTCTCCCTAGCGGGAGGGGGCAGTTCTTC.

The gene calls are TRBV11-3 and TRBJ2-1; the D gene is possibly TRBD1 (6 bases). V shed 7 bases and J shed 10 bases, with 11 bases lying between them. Per germline, CDR1 SGHNT and CDR2 YENEEA. This CDR3 contains 11 residues. The CDR3 DNA is TGTGCCAGCACTGGTGGGGGCGAGCAGTTCTTC. Translating it yields CASTGGGEQFF. The full variable domain, rest sourced from reference TRBV11-3 and TRBJ2-1, is EAGVVQSPRYKIIEKKQPVAFWCNPISGHNTLYWYLQNLGQGPELLIRYENEEAVDDSQLPKDRFSAERLKGVDSTLKIQPAELGDSAVYLCASTGGGEQFFGPGTRLTVL.

This clone was detected a few times. This chain connects TRBV5-6 to TRBJ2-1; 9 nucleotides agree with TRBD2. Germline loops: CDR1 SGHDT, CDR2 YYEEEE. The CDR3 extends over 15 amino acids. The J segment lost 9 bases and the V segment lost 3 bases, leaving 10 bases of the junction unmatched. CDR3 sequence (DNA): TGTGCCAGCAGCTCGGGACTAGCTAAGGGGGGTGAGCAGTTCTTC. Its protein is CASSSGLAKGGEQFF.

The J gene is TRBJ1-2, the V gene TRBV5-4; D gene unclear. CDR1 is SGHNT, CDR2 YYREEE, per germline (reference sequence). V lost 5 bases and J 8 bases, leaving 13 bases between the germline ends. The CDR3 extends over 12 amino acids. CDR3 nucleotide sequence: TGTGCCAGCAGTCGAGACCTGGAGGGCTACACCTTC. Its protein product is CASSRDLEGYTF.

This clone was seen a few times. The genes are TRBV12-5 and TRBJ1-1, with D possibly matching TRBD1 (5 bases). The CDR3 has 13 residues. The V end lost 6 bases, the J end lost 4 bases, and 12 bases lay between the germline ends. CDR1 and CDR2 from the germline V gene are LGHNT and FRNRAP. CDR3 loop: CASGKGYGTEAFF. The DNA for the CDR3 is TGTGCTAGTGGAAAGGGGTATGGCACTGAAGCTTTCTTT.

This clone turned up a few times. Other DNA sequences in the same sample also yield this CDR3. This CDR3 reads CASSVGAGGGETQYF. CDR3 bases: TGTGCCAGCAGCGTGGGAGCGGGAGGAGGGGAGACCCAGTACTTC. The chain employs TRBV9 and TRBJ2-5; 9 bases are a match to TRBD2. The CDR3 consists of 15 residues. Germline trimming cut 2 bases from V and 5 bases from J; bases unmatched to any gene: 7. Per the germline V gene, CDR1 is SGDLS and CDR2 is YYNGEE.

This clone was seen more than once but under ten times. V gene TRBV7-9 combines with J gene TRBJ1-2, with 9 bases that match TRBD1. Germline V gene sequence: CDR1 SEHNR, CDR2 FQNEAQ (reference sequence). The trim removed 5 bases at V and 3 bases at J, leaving 7 bases unmatched. This CDR3 has 15 amino acids. CDR3 in DNA: TGTGCCAGCAGCCCCGGGACAGGGCGGGACTATGGCTACACCTTC. Its protein is CASSPGTGRDYGYTF.

The sample holds a few counts of this clone. The chain uses TRBV29-1 and TRBJ2-2, with D perhaps matching TRBD2 (5 bases). The CDR3 length is 15 residues. The V end lost 3 bases, the J end lost 0 bases, and 11 bases lay between the germline ends. The germline CDR1 and CDR2 sequences are SQVTM and ANQGSEA. DNA of the CDR3: TGCAGCGTTGATAGAGGGTCGGCGAACACCGGGGAGCTGTTTTTT. The encoded protein is CSVDRGSANTGELFF.

The gene calls are TRBV9 and TRBJ1-2; perhaps TRBD1 as D (5 bases). CDR3 length: 15 amino acids. Trimming stripped 0 bases from V and 4 bases from J, with 13 bases between. Germline V CDR1 and CDR2: SGDLS, YYNGEE. The CDR3 nucleotides are TGTGCCAGCAGCGTAGCGGGTAGGGGCGGCTATGGCTACACCTTC. This codes for CASSVAGRGGYGYTF.